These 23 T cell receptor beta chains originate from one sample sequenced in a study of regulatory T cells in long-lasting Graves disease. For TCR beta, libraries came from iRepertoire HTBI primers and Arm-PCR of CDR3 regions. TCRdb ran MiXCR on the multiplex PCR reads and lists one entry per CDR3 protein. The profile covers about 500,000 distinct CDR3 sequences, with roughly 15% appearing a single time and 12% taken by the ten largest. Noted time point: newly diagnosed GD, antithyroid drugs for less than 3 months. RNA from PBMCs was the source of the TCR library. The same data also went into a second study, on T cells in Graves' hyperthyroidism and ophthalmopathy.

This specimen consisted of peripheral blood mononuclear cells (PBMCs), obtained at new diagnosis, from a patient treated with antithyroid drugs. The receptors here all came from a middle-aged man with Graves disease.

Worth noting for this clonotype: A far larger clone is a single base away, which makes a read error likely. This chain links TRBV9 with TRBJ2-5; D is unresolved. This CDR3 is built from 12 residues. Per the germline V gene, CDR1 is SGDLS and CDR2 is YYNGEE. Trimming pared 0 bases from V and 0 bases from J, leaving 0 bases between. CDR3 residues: CASSVDQETQYF. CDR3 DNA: TGTGCCAGCAGCGTAGACCAAGAGACCCAGTACTTC.

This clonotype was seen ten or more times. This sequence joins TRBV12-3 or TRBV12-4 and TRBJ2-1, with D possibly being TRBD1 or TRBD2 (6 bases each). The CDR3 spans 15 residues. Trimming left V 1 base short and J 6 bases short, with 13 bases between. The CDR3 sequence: CASSLGGGGGNEQFF. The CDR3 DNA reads TGTGCCAGCAGTTTAGGGGGCGGAGGGGGCAATGAGCAGTTCTTC.

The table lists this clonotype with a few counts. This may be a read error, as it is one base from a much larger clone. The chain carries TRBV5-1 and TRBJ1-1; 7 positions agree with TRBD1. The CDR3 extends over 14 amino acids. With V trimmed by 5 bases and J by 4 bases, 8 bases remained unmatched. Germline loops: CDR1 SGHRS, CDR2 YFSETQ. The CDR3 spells CASRRSAGGTEAFF. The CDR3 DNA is TGCGCCAGCAGGCGCTCCGCAGGGGGCACTGAAGCTTTCTTT.

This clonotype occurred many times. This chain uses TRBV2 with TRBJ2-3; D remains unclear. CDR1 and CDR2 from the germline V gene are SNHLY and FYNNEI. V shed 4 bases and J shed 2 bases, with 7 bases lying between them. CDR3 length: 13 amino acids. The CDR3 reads CASSAEHTDTQYF. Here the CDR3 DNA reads TGTGCCAGCAGTGCAGAGCACACAGATACGCAGTATTTT.

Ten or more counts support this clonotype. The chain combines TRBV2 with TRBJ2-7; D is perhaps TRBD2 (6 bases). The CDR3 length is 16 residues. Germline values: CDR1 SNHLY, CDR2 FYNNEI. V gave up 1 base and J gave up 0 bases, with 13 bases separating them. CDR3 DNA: TGTGCCAGCAGTGAAGAAGGAGGGTTCAGCTCCTACGAGCAGTACTTC. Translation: CASSEEGGFSSYEQYF.

For the CDR3, the DNA is TGTGCCAGCAGTCCACTGACTAGCGGGAGGGTCAAAACTACAGATACGCAGTATTTT. Its protein is CASSPLTSGRVKTTDTQYF. The chain is built from TRBV28 and TRBJ2-3; the match to TRBD2 covers 14 bases. Germline CDR1 and CDR2: MDHEN and SYDVKM. This CDR3 is 19 amino acids long. V gave up 5 bases and J gave up 3 bases; unmatched junction bases: 13.

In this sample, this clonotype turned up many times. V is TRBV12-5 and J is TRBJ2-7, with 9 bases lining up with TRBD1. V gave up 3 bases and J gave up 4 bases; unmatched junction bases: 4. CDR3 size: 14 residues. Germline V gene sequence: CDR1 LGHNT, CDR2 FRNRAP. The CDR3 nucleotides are TGTGCTAGTGGTTTAGCGACAGGGGGGTACGAGCAGTACTTC. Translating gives CASGLATGGYEQYF.

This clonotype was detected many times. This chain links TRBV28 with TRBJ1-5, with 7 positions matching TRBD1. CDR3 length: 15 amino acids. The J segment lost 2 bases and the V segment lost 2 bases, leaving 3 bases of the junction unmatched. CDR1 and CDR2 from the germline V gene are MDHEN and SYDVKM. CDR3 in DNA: TGTGCCAGCAGTTTAAGGGGGCACGGCAATCAGCCCCAGCATTTT. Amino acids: CASSLRGHGNQPQHF.

CDR3 DNA sequence: TGCGCCAGCAGCTCCGGTGGGCTAGCGGGAGGTCACACCGGGGAGCTGTTTTTT. Translation: CASSSGGLAGGHTGELFF. This rearrangement joins TRBV5-1 to TRBJ2-2; 11 nucleotides agree with TRBD2. Per the germline V gene, CDR1 is SGHRS and CDR2 is YFSETQ. CDR3 size: 18 residues. With V trimmed by 3 bases and J by 3 bases, 10 bases remained unmatched.

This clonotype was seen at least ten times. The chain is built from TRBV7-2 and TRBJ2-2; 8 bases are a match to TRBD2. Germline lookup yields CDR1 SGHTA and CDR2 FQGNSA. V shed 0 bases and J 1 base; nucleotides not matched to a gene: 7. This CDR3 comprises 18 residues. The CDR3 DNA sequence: TGTGCCAGCAGCTTAGCCCCTCTAGCGGGCCAGAACACCGGGGAGCTGTTTTTT. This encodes CASSLAPLAGQNTGELFF. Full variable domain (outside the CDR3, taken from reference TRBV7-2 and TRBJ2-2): GAGVSQSPSNKVTEKGKDVELRCDPISGHTALYWYRQSLGQGLEFLIYFQGNSAPDKSGLPSDRFSAERTGGSVSTLTIQRTQQEDSAVYLCASSLAPLAGQNTGELFFGEGSRLTVL.

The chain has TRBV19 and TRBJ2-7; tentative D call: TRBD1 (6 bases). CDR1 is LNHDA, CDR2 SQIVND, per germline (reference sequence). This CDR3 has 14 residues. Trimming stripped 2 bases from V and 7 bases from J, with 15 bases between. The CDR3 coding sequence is TGTGCCAGTAGTATAACCGGGACATCGGGGGAGCAGTACTTC. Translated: CASSITGTSGEQYF.

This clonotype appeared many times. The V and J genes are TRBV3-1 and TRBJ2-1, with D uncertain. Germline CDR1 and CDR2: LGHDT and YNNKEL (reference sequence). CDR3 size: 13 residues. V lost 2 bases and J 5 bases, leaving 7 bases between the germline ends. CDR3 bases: TGTGCCAGCAGCCAAACCTTCGACAATGAGCAGTTCTTC. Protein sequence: CASSQTFDNEQFF.

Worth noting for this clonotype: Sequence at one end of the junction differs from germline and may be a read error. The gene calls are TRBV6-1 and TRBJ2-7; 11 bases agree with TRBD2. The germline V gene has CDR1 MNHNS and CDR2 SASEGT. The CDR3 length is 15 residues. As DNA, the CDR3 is TGTGCCAGCAGTCGCCTAGCGGGAGGACCCTACGGGCAGTACTTC. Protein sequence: CASSRLAGGPYGQYF.

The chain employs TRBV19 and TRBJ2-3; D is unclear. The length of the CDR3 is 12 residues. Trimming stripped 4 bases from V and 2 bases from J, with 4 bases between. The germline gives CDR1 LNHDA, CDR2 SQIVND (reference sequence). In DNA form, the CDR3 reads TGTGCCAGTAGTACCGACACAGATACGCAGTATTTT. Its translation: CASSTDTDTQYF. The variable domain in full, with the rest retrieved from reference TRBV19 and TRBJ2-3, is DGGITQSPKYLFRKEGQNVTLSCEQNLNHDAMYWYRQDPGQGLRLIYYSQIVNDFQKGDIAEGYSVSREKKESFPLTVTSAQKNPTAFYLCASSTDTDTQYFGPGTRLTVL.

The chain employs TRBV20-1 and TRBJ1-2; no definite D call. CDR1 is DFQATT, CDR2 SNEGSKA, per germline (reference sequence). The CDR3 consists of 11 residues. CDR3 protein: CSTGSVYGYTF. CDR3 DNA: TGCAGCACCGGGAGTGTCTATGGCTACACCTTC.

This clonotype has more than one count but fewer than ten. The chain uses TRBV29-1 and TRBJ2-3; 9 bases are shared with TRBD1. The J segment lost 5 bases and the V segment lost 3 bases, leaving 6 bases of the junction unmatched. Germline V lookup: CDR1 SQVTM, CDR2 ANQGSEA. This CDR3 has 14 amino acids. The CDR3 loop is CSVEGGQGVDTQYF. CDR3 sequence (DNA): TGCAGCGTTGAGGGGGGACAGGGAGTAGATACGCAGTATTTT.

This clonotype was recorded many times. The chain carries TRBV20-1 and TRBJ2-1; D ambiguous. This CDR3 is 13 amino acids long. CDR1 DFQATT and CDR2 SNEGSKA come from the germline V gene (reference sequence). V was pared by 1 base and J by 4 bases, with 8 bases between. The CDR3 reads CSARVTEYNEQFF. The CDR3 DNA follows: TGCAGTGCTAGAGTTACGGAGTACAATGAGCAGTTCTTC.

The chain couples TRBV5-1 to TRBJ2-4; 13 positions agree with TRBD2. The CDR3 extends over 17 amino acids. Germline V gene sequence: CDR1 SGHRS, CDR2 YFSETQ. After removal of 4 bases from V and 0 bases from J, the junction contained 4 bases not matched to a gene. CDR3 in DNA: TGCGCCAGCAGCACGGGACTAGCGGGACTAGCCAAAAACATTCAGTACTTC. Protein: CASSTGLAGLAKNIQYF.

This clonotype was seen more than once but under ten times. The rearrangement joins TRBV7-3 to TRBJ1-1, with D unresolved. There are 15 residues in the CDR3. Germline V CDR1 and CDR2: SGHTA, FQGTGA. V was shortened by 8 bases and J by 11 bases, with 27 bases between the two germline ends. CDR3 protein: CASRLPIRALMGAFF. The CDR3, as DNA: TGTGCCAGCCGCCTACCGATCCGGGCTCTGATGGGGGCTTTCTTT.

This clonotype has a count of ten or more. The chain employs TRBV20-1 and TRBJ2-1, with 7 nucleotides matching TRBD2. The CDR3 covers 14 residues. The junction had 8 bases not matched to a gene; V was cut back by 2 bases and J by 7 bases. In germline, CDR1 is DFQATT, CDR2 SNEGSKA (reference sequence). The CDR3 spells CSARSAGEQNEQFF. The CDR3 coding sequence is TGCAGTGCTAGAAGCGCGGGAGAGCAGAATGAGCAGTTCTTC.

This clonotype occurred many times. Here the CDR3 reads CASSHRESSGNNEQFF. As DNA, the CDR3 is TGTGCCAGCAGCCACAGGGAATCGTCTGGAAACAATGAGCAGTTCTTC. The V gene is TRBV3-1, the J gene TRBJ2-1; D may be TRBD1 (5 bases). Germline V lookup: CDR1 LGHDT, CDR2 YNNKEL (reference sequence). Trimming took 3 bases from V and 5 from J, leaving 17 bases between them. The CDR3 runs to 16 residues.

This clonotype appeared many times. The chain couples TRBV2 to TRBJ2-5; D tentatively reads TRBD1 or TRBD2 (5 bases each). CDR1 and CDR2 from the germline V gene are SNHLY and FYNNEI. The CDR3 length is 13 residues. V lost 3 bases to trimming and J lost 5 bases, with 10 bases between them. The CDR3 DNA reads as TGTGCCAGCAGTGAGGCCAGGGACGAGACCCAGTACTTC. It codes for CASSEARDETQYF.

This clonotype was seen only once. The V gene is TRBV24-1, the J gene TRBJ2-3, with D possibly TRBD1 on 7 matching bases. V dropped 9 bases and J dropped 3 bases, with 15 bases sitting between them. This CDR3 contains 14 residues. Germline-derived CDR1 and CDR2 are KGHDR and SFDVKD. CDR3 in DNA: TGTGCCACCCAGGGGGGCATGAAAACAGATACGCAGTATTTT. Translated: CATQGGMKTDTQYF.